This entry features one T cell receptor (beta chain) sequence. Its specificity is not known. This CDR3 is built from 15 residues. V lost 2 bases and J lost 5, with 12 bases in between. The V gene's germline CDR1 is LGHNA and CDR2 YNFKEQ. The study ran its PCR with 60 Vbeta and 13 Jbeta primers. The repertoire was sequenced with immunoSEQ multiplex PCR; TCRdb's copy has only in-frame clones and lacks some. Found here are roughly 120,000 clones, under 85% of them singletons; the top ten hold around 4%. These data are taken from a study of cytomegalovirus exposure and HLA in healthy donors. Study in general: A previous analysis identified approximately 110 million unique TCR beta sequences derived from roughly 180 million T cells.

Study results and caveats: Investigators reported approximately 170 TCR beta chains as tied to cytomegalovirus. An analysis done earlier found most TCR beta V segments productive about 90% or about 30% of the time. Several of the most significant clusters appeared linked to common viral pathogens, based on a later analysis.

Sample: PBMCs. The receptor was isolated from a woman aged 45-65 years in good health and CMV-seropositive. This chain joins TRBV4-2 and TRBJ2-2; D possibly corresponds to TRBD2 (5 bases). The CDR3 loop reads CASSQLASLTGELFF. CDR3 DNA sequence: TGTGCCAGCAGCCAACTTGCTAGCTTAACCGGGGAGCTGTTTTTT.